Sequencing of this T cell receptor beta chain was carried out in a study of shared clonotypes between healthy human individuals. Only in-frame clones appear in the TCRdb table, and some are missing; sequencing was by immunoSEQ multiplex PCR. The data show about 2.2 million clones, over 85% seen once. Study observations and caveats: Although depth was large, rarefaction showed that sequencing of the sorted subsets was incomplete.

In regard to this clone: Its target is unknown.

The CDR3 is 14 amino acids. Trimming at V came to 4 bases and at J to 2 bases, leaving 6 bases not matched to a gene. CDR1 and CDR2 (germline): SQVTM, ANQGSEA. Selected positively for CCR7 and CD45RO-negative, naive CD8 cells excluded terminally differentiated effector memory CD45RA+ cells. The source of this sequence is a man younger than 35 in good health. Some clones in this sample may be carry-over from other donors' samples. This chain joins TRBV29-1 and TRBJ1-2, with 8 bases identical to TRBD1. Source material: naive CD8+ T cells from PBMCs. Here the CDR3 reads CSVARTGPNYGYTF. The CDR3, as DNA: TGCAGCGTTGCCCGGACAGGGCCCAACTATGGCTACACCTTC.